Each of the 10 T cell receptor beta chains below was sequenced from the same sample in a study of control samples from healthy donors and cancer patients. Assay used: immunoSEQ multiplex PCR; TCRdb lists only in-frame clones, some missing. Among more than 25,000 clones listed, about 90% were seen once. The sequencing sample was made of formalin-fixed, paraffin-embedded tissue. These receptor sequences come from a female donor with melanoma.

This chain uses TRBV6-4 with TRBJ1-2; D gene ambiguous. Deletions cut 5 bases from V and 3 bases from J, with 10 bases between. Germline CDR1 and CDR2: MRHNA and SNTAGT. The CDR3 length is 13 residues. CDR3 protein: CASSPDGYYGYTF. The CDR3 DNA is TGTGCCAGCAGTCCCGACGGATACTATGGCTACACCTTC.

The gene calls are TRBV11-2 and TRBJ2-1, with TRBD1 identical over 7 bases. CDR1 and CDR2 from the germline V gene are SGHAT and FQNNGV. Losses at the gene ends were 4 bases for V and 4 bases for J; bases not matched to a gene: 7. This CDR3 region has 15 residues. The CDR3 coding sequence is TGTGCCAGCAGCTACATCCGGGACAGATACAATGAGCAGTTCTTC. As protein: CASSYIRDRYNEQFF. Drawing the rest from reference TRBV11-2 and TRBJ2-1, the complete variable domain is EAGVAQSPRYKIIEKRQSVAFWCNPISGHATLYWYQQILGQGPKLLIQFQNNGVVDDSQLPKDRFSAERLKGVDSTLKIQPAKLEDSAVYLCASSYIRDRYNEQFFGPGTRLTVL.

CDR3 protein: CSVGIQGRGTEAFF. CDR3 bases: TGCAGCGTTGGGATACAGGGAAGGGGCACTGAAGCTTTCTTT. This chain connects TRBV29-1 to TRBJ1-1; weak D call: TRBD1 (6 bases). From germline, CDR1 is SQVTM and CDR2 ANQGSEA. CDR3 size: 14 residues. Trimming removed 4 bases from V and 4 bases from J, with 16 bases in between.

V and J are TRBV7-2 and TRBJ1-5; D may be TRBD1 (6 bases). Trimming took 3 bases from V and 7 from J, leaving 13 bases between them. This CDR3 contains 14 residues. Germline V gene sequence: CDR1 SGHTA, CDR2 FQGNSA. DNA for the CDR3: TGTGCCAGCAGCTTGGGGGACACAGGACAGCCCCAGCATTTT. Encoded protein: CASSLGDTGQPQHF.

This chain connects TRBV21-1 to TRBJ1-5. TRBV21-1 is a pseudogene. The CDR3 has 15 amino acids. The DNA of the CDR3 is TGTGCCAGCAGCAATTTGAAGGGTTACAATCAGCCCCAGCATTTT. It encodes CASSNLKGYNQPQHF.

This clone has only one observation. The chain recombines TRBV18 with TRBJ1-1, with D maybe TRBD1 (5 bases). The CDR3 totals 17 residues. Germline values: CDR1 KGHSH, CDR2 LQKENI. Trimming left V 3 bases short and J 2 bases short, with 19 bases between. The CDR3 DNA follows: TGTGCCAGCTCACCTGATCGACTGGGGGTTAGCAACACTGAAGCTTTCTTT. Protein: CASSPDRLGVSNTEAFF.

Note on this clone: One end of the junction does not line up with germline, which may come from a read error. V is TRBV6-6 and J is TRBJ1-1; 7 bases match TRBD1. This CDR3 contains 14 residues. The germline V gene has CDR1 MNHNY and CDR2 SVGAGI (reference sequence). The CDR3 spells CAGSFPEGGAEAFF. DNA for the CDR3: TGTGCCGGCAGTTTCCCTGAAGGGGGCGCTGAAGCTTTCTTT.

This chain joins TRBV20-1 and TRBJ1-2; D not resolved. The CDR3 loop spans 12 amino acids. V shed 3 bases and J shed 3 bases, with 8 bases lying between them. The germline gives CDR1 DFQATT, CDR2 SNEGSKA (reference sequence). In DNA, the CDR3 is TGCAGTGCTAGTCCGGCGTACTATGGCTACACCTTC. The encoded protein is CSASPAYYGYTF.

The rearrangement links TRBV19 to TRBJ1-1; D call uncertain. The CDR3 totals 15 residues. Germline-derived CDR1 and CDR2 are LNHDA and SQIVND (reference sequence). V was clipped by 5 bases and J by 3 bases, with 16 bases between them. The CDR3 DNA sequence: TGTGCCAGTAGTTCTACCGGGGAGGTGGACACTGAAGCTTTCTTT. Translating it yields CASSSTGEVDTEAFF.

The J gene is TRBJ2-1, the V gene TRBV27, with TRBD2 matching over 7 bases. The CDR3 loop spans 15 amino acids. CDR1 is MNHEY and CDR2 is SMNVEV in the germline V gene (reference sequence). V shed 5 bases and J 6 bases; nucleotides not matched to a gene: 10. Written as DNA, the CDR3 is TGTGCCAGCAGTCAATCAAGGGGAGGGTCCAATGAGCAGTTCTTC. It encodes CASSQSRGGSNEQFF.